This TCR beta chain was observed in a study of beta chain features in type 1 diabetes. Details on this clone: Antigen: not known.

The V gene's germline CDR1 is SNHLY and CDR2 FYNNEI. Trimming pared 4 bases from V and 6 bases from J, leaving 10 bases between. The CDR3 has 12 amino acids. Study results and caveats: When Type 1 diabetes patients were examined, their TCRB CDR3s proved moderately but significantly shorter in all four CD4+ subsets. A closer apparent resemblance between naive, central memory and Treg TCRB repertoires was seen in patients than in healthy donors.

cDNA synthesis used the whole RNA isolate, giving expressed TCRB sequences. The data were produced by immunoSEQ multiplex PCR, yet TCRdb's version contains in-frame clones alone and is incomplete. Among around 160,000 clones listed, around 9% were seen once. The V and J genes are TRBV2 and TRBJ2-7; the D gene is possibly TRBD2 (5 bases). The receptor was derived from a woman aged 25 to 39 with type 1 diabetes. Sample: central memory CD4+ T cells from blood. The DNA of the CDR3 is TGTGCCAGCAGTGTCATAGCGCCCGAGCAGTACTTC. This sequence encodes CASSVIAPEQYF.